One sample yielded the 13 T cell receptor beta chains listed below, sequenced in a study of T and B cells in COVID-19 patients. Multiplex PCR with BIOMED2 TRB-A/B primer pools amplified TRB rearrangements. From the multiplex PCR reads, TCRdb called clonotypes with MiXCR, one entry per CDR3 protein. The sample contains fewer than 25,000 distinct CDR3 sequences, 29% of which appear only once. TRB was amplified from about 250-500 ng of blood genomic DNA. Sample: blood. The receptors were gathered from a human donor who had recovered from COVID-19.

This clonotype was counted between two and nine times. The chain uses TRBV7-6 and TRBJ2-7; TRBD2 agrees at 10 bases. There are 16 residues in the CDR3. CDR1 and CDR2 from the germline V gene are SGHVS and FNYEAQ. J was trimmed by 5 bases and V by 1 base; bases with no gene match: 8. CDR3: CASSLEASGSGNEQYF. In DNA form, the CDR3 reads TGTGCCAGCAGCTTAGAAGCTAGCGGGAGTGGAAACGAGCAGTACTTC.

As concerns this clonotype: One end of the junction does not line up with germline, which may come from a read error. The chain uses TRBV5-6 and TRBJ2-7, with 9 bases fitting TRBD1. The CDR3 totals 15 residues. CDR1 is SGHDT and CDR2 is YYEEEE in the germline V gene. CDR3 in amino acids: CASSPYRDREVWQYF. The CDR3 region has the DNA TGCGCCAGCAGCCCCTACCGGGACAGGGAAGTATGGCAGTACTTC.

This chain uses TRBV6-5 with TRBJ1-4, with D possibly TRBD1 on 5 matching bases. Per germline, CDR1 MNHEY and CDR2 SVGAGI. The CDR3 is 13 amino acids. The germline V and J ends were trimmed by 8 bases and 4 bases, with 11 bases remaining between them. The CDR3 bases are TGTGCCAGCCGGCGGGGGTATAATGAAAAACTGTTTTTT. Translated, it gives CASRRGYNEKLFF.

In its sample, this clonotype ranks as medium-sized. The chain links TRBV19 to TRBJ2-1, with a tentative D call TRBD1 (5 bases). The CDR3 covers 15 residues. Germline-derived CDR1 and CDR2 are LNHDA and SQIVND (reference sequence). V lost 3 bases, J lost 0 bases, and 9 bases lay in between. In DNA form, the CDR3 reads TGTGCCAGTAGTATGGACATAAGCTCCTACAATGAGCAGTTCTTC. Encoded protein: CASSMDISSYNEQFF.

This chain joins TRBV6-5 and TRBJ1-1, with D perhaps matching TRBD1 (5 bases). Germline-derived CDR1 and CDR2 are MNHEY and SVGAGI. CDR3 length equals 14 residues. The V and J ends lost 2 bases and 3 bases respectively, with 10 bases between them. CDR3 in amino acids: CASSYTRGHTEAFF. The DNA of the CDR3 is TGTGCCAGCAGTTACACGAGGGGTCACACTGAAGCTTTCTTT.

The chain has TRBV12-3 or TRBV12-4 and TRBJ2-3; TRBD2 matches at 8 bases. J lost 3 bases, V lost 6 bases, and 2 bases had no gene match. CDR3 length: 13 amino acids. This chain's CDR3 is CASRGLGTDTQYF. The CDR3 DNA sequence: TGTGCCAGCAGGGGACTAGGGACAGATACGCAGTATTTT.

The V call is TRBV7-2, the J call TRBJ2-7; 11 nucleotides match TRBD1. The CDR3 totals 13 residues. Germline V gene sequence: CDR1 SGHTA, CDR2 FQGNSA. V was pared by 6 bases and J by 6 bases, with 4 bases of the junction left unmatched. The CDR3 bases are TGTGCCAGCAGTGGACAGGGGGCGGCCGAGCAGTACTTC. Amino acids: CASSGQGAAEQYF.

This clonotype rates as medium-sized. The chain carries TRBV19 and TRBJ2-1, with D perhaps matching TRBD2 (5 bases). Trimming shortened V by 3 bases and J by 0 bases, and 9 bases separated the two germline ends. Germline V gives CDR1 LNHDA, CDR2 SQIVND (reference sequence). The CDR3 has 15 amino acids. The CDR3 DNA is TGTGCCAGTAGTATGGGAGAATCCTCCTACAATGAGCAGTTCTTC. Protein: CASSMGESSYNEQFF.

As for this clonotype: At one end the junction does not follow the germline gene, possibly because of a read error. The CDR3 sequence: CSSSTGTSGPDTQYF. The CDR3 DNA is TGTTCCAGCAGTACAGGGACTAGCGGCCCAGATACGCAGTATTTT. The chain is built from TRBV6-1 and TRBJ2-3, with 11 bases identical to TRBD2. Germline V lookup: CDR1 MNHNS, CDR2 SASEGT. The CDR3 loop spans 15 amino acids.

The rearrangement joins TRBV12-3 or TRBV12-4 to TRBJ2-5; D is undetermined. The V end was cut by 1 base, the J end by 5 bases, with 5 bases between. The CDR3 is made up of 12 amino acids. The CDR3 reads CASSLDGETQYF. In DNA form, the CDR3 reads TGTGCCAGCAGTTTAGACGGTGAGACCCAGTACTTC.

This clonotype was observed a handful of times. The rearrangement joins TRBV6-5 to TRBJ1-4; a possible D gene is TRBD1 (6 bases). V lost 5 bases, J lost 8 bases, and 12 bases lay in between. Germline V gene lookup returns CDR1 MNHEY and CDR2 SVGAGI. The CDR3 sequence is 13 residues long. In nucleotides, the CDR3 is TGTGCCAGCAGTCGGGGGCAGGGGGAAAAACTGTTTTTT. Its translation is CASSRGQGEKLFF.

The chain uses TRBV30 and TRBJ1-1; D remains ambiguous. Per the germline V gene, CDR1 is GTSNPN and CDR2 is SVGIG (reference sequence). The CDR3 totals 12 residues. Deletions cut 8 bases from V and 4 bases from J, with 14 bases between. DNA for the CDR3: TGTGCCCTCGAGAGGGAGGGCACTGAAGCTTTCTTT. It is translated as CALEREGTEAFF.

This clonotype was detected only a few times. V and J are TRBV5-4 and TRBJ2-5; 9 bases are a match to TRBD1. V lost 4 bases, J lost 4 bases, and 8 bases stayed unmatched. Germline values: CDR1 SGHNT, CDR2 YYREEE (reference sequence). This CDR3 has 15 residues. The CDR3 protein is CASSPPGQGAETQYF. DNA of the CDR3: TGTGCCAGCAGCCCCCCGGGACAGGGCGCAGAGACCCAGTACTTC.